A selection of T cell receptor beta chains follows, all from one sample in a study of a mutant IDH1 vaccine in newly diagnosed glioma. Libraries were prepared by immunoSEQ multiplex PCR; TCRdb keeps only in-frame clonotypes and omits some of them. The table lists tens of thousands of clones, about 80% of them singletons. Sequencing was performed on peripheral blood mononuclear cells (PBMCs), taken from a glioma patient treated with radiotherapy, temozolomide or both. The origin of the receptors is a man between 50 and 59 years old with glioma. Some clones in this sample may be carry-over from other donors' samples. The CDR3 runs from the conserved cysteine through the conserved F or W. D genes are given only for firm matches. Some rows have no size entry. The others give once, few or many, or a class for an expanded clone.

j_gene,abundance,d_gene,v_gene,len,CDR3aa,CDR3nt
TRBJ2-2,-,-,TRBV7-3,15,CASSPVMSNTGELFF,TGTGCCAGCAGCCCCGTCATGTCGAACACCGGGGAGCTGTTTTTT
TRBJ2-1,-,TRBD2,TRBV2,13,CASRSGGAGEQFF,TGTGCCAGCCGTAGCGGGGGGGCGGGTGAGCAGTTCTTC
TRBJ1-4,-,-,TRBV2,14,CATREVGLGEKLFF,TGTGCCACCCGTGAGGTTGGACTCGGTGAAAAACTGTTTTTT
TRBJ1-2,once,-,TRBV19,14,CASSIGTVTDGYTF,TGTGCCAGTAGTATCGGGACGGTCACGGATGGCTACACCTTC
TRBJ1-4,-,TRBD1,TRBV5-1,14,CASSLIQGGEKLFF,TGCGCCAGCAGCTTGATTCAGGGGGGTGAAAAACTGTTTTTT
TRBJ2-7,once,-,TRBV30,12,CAWKRDSYEQYF,TGTGCCTGGAAAAGGGACTCCTACGAGCAGTACTTC
TRBJ1-5,-,TRBD1,TRBV27,15,CASGPPGGPYQPQHF,TGTGCCAGCGGCCCTCCAGGGGGGCCTTATCAGCCCCAGCATTTT
TRBJ1-6,-,-,TRBV19,12,CASSQSNSPLHF,TGTGCCAGTAGTCAAAGTAATTCACCCCTCCACTTT
TRBJ2-7,-,-,TRBV7-2,13,CASSLGREHEQYF,TGTGCCAGCAGCTTAGGCAGAGAACACGAGCAGTACTTC
TRBJ2-1,-,TRBD2,TRBV4-2,21,CASSQDRSTSGRVGSYNEQFF,TGTGCCAGCAGCCAAGATAGATCGACTAGCGGGAGGGTCGGCTCCTACAATGAGCAGTTCTTC
TRBJ1-1,-,-,TRBV5-1,13,CASSWGGDTEAFF,TGCGCCAGCAGCTGGGGAGGCGACACTGAAGCTTTCTTT
TRBJ2-7,few,-,TRBV6-5,12,CASSLPGEEQYF,TGTGCCAGCAGCCTCCCGGGGGAGGAGCAGTACTTC
TRBJ1-1,-,TRBD1,TRBV6-5,13,CASSYLTGTEAFF,TGTGCCAGCAGTTACTTGACAGGGACTGAAGCTTTCTTT
TRBJ1-4,-,-,TRBV6-5,12,CASSFKGEKLFF,TGTGCCAGCAGTTTCAAGGGGGAAAAACTGTTTTTT
TRBJ1-6,-,-,TRBV6-5,14,CASSPFRTNSPLHF,TGTGCCAGCAGCCCGTTTAGGACCAATTCACCCCTCCACTTT
TRBJ2-5,few,-,TRBV7-9,14,CASSSAPGQETQYF,TGTGCCAGCAGCTCTGCCCCGGGCCAGGAGACCCAGTACTTC
TRBJ1-1,-,-,TRBV2,15,CASSEDGGVGTEAFF,TGTGCCAGCAGTGAAGATGGCGGGGTGGGCACTGAAGCTTTCTTT
TRBJ1-1,-,-,TRBV15,14,CATSRETTNLEAFF,TGTGCCACCAGCAGAGAAACAACTAATCTTGAAGCTTTCTTT
TRBJ2-2,-,-,TRBV29-1,14,CSVVAQGHTGELFF,TGCAGCGTTGTGGCTCAGGGTCACACCGGGGAGCTGTTTTTT
TRBJ1-2,-,-,TRBV7-9,8,CASSPLTF,TGTGCCAGCAGCCCCCTTACCTTC
TRBJ2-1,-,-,TRBV5-5,17,CASSLYSTGRGGNEQFF,TGTGCCAGCAGCTTGTATTCGACCGGGAGAGGAGGCAATGAGCAGTTCTTC
TRBJ1-1,few,-,TRBV10-3,12,CATGEGPTEAFF,TGTGCCACCGGGGAGGGCCCCACTGAAGCTTTCTTT
TRBJ2-1,-,TRBD2,TRBV2,14,CASTEREGYNEQFF,TGTGCCAGCACCGAGCGGGAGGGATACAATGAGCAGTTCTTC
TRBJ1-2,-,TRBD1,TRBV6-5,14,CASSRDRGKYGYTF,TGTGCCAGCAGCCGCGACAGGGGCAAATATGGCTACACCTTC
TRBJ1-2,-,TRBD1,TRBV7-2,12,CASSQTGLGYTF,TGTGCCAGCAGCCAGACAGGGTTAGGCTACACCTTC
TRBJ2-5,-,TRBD2,TRBV9,14,CASSVVSGGETQYF,TGTGCCAGCAGCGTAGTTAGCGGGGGAGAGACCCAGTACTTC
TRBJ1-1,-,-,TRBV27,15,CASSLSSARNTEAFF,TGTGCCAGCAGTTTATCATCGGCTAGGAACACTGAAGCTTTCTTT